This T cell receptor (beta chain) comes out of a study of shared clonotypes between healthy human individuals. Looking at the study overall: The study enrolled a couple of women and a few men aged 18 to 49. Study-wide findings and caveats: The generation probabilities recorded for non-shared clonotypes fell below those of clonotypes shared by all four donors.

V lost 5 bases to trimming and J lost 1 base; unmatched junction nucleotides: 4. Germline V lookup: CDR1 PRHDT, CDR2 FYEKMQ (reference sequence). The CDR3 runs 14 residues. This table comes from immunoSEQ multiplex PCR, and its TCRdb copy is limited to in-frame clones, with some not included. The table records about 2 million clones, about 95% of them present only once. As defined, naive CD8 cells were CD45RO-negative and positively selected for CCR7, with terminally differentiated effector memory CD45RA+ cells excluded. Healthy adults negative for HIV, lacking recent acute infections or vaccinations, served as donors. All participating donors were Caucasian adults from Nashville, Tennessee. This clone appeared a single time. Its antigen remains unidentified.

This sequence joins TRBV13 and TRBJ1-1; 7 nucleotides line up with TRBD1. This clonotype was obtained from a man between 18 and 35 years old in good health. Sequences were obtained from naive CD8+ T cells sorted from blood. DNA for the CDR3: TGTGCCAGCAGCGTAAGGGGGCCGAACACTGAAGCTTTCTTT. Protein sequence: CASSVRGPNTEAFF.